Shown below are 13 T cell receptor beta chains from a single sample sequenced in a study of blood T cell repertoires in COVID-19. Produced via immunoSEQ multiplex PCR; TCRdb's table is partial and in-frame only. The table lists about 220,000 clones, 75% to 85% of them singletons, with about 5% in the top ten. Sequencing input: peripheral blood. The receptors come from a woman in her 70s with COVID-19, enrolled during active disease.

The V gene is TRBV12-3 or TRBV12-4, the J gene TRBJ2-4; 7 bases are shared with TRBD1. The V gene end was trimmed by 8 bases and the J gene end by 4 bases; junction bases not matched to a gene: 5. The length of the CDR3 is 13 residues. The CDR3 nucleotides are TGTGCCAGCTCCTACAGGGGAAAAAACATTCAGTACTTC. Translation gives CASSYRGKNIQYF.

J is TRBJ1-2 and V is TRBV2; possible D gene TRBD1, 6 bases. The CDR3 totals 13 residues. V gave up 6 bases and J gave up 7 bases, with 15 bases separating them. Germline CDR1 SNHLY, CDR2 FYNNEI. Written as DNA, the CDR3 is TGTGCCAGCAGCCTACAGGGTTCCGGTGGCTACACCTTC. Its protein is CASSLQGSGGYTF.

This chain uses TRBV24-1 with TRBJ1-2; 7 bases are a match to TRBD1. The V and J ends lost 4 bases and 9 bases, in that order; junction bases with no gene match: 7. Germline CDR1 and CDR2: KGHDR and SFDVKD. The CDR3 totals 13 residues. The CDR3 protein is CATSDSDRASYTF. The CDR3 region has the DNA TGTGCCACCAGTGACTCCGACAGGGCCAGCTACACCTTC.

CDR3 nucleotides: TGTGCCAGTAGCACCTTCGGACAGACCGGGCAGCCCCAGCATTTT. Its protein is CASSTFGQTGQPQHF. J is TRBJ1-5 and V is TRBV19; a weak D match, TRBD1 (6 bases). The germline V gene encodes CDR1 LNHDA and CDR2 SQIVND (reference sequence). V dropped 6 bases and J dropped 7 bases, with 19 bases sitting between them. The CDR3 is made up of 15 amino acids.

The V and J genes are TRBV21-1 and TRBJ1-4; the table assigns TRBD1, which was not confirmed against the DNA. TRBV21-1 is reported as a pseudogene. This CDR3 has 14 amino acids. The CDR3 loop reads CASSGTLVNEKLFF. The CDR3 coding sequence is TGTGCCAGCTCCGGGACACTAGTTAATGAAAAACTGTTTTTT.

The CDR3 spells CASRLNVGQANTGELFF. DNA of the CDR3: TGTGCCAGCAGACTTAATGTGGGACAGGCCAACACCGGGGAGCTGTTTTTT. This chain connects TRBV11-2 to TRBJ2-2, with TRBD1 matching 8 bases. The J segment lost 2 bases and the V segment lost 6 bases, leaving 11 bases of the junction unmatched. The CDR3 covers 17 residues. CDR1 and CDR2 from the germline V gene are SGHAT and FQNNGV.

With respect to this clone: In the same sample, other DNA sequences code for this CDR3. Here the CDR3 reads CASSSWVGFNSPLHF. The CDR3 DNA reads as TGTGCCAGCAGCTCCTGGGTGGGCTTCAATTCACCCCTCCACTTT. J is TRBJ1-6 and V is TRBV7-8; D remains ambiguous. Trimming cost V 4 bases and J 7 bases, with 14 bases left between them. The CDR3 has 15 amino acids. Germline assignment: CDR1 SGHVS and CDR2 FQNEAQ.

This rearrangement joins TRBV7-2 to TRBJ2-7, with TRBD2 as a possible D gene (7 bases). The germline V and J ends were trimmed by 1 base and 3 bases, with 16 bases remaining between them. This CDR3 has 16 residues. Germline CDR1 SGHTA, CDR2 FQGNSA. The CDR3 is CASSLGGGAGNYEQYF. Written as DNA, the CDR3 is TGTGCCAGCAGCTTAGGTGGGGGGGCCGGGAACTACGAGCAGTACTTC. Drawing the rest from reference TRBV7-2 and TRBJ2-7, the complete variable domain is GAGVSQSPSNKVTEKGKDVELRCDPISGHTALYWYRQSLGQGLEFLIYFQGNSAPDKSGLPSDRFSAERTGGSVSTLTIQRTQQEDSAVYLCASSLGGGAGNYEQYFGPGTRLTVT.

J is TRBJ1-4 and V is TRBV19, with 7 bases that match TRBD1. CDR1 LNHDA and CDR2 SQIVND come from the germline V gene (reference sequence). The CDR3 sequence is 16 residues long. The J segment lost 7 bases and the V segment lost 6 bases, leaving 14 bases of the junction unmatched. This chain's CDR3 is CASRADIAGQTEKLFF. As DNA, the CDR3 is TGTGCCAGTAGGGCGGACATCGCGGGACAGACTGAAAAACTGTTTTTT.

The chain links TRBV20-1 to TRBJ1-4; D perhaps matches TRBD1 (6 bases). This CDR3 has 11 residues. The germline V gene has CDR1 DFQATT and CDR2 SNEGSKA (reference sequence). The V end lost 7 bases, the J end lost 8 bases, and 11 bases lay between the germline ends. The chain's CDR3 is CSGADSEKLFF. DNA of the CDR3: TGCAGTGGGGCGGACAGCGAAAAACTGTTTTTT.

At least ten counts were recorded for this clone. The chain uses TRBV5-6 and TRBJ1-6; D is undetermined. The germline V gene has CDR1 SGHDT and CDR2 YYEEEE. V shed 1 base and J shed 5 bases, with 16 bases lying between them. The length of the CDR3 is 17 residues. The CDR3 DNA follows: TGTGCCAGCAGCTTGACTAGGACCCTCCCCCATAATTCACCCCTCCACTTT. Translating it yields CASSLTRTLPHNSPLHF. Variable domain in full (rest from reference TRBV5-6 and TRBJ1-6): DAGVTQSPTHLIKTRGQQVTLRCSPKSGHDTVSWYQQALGQGPQFIFQYYEEEERQRGNFPDRFSGHQFPNYSSELNVNALLLGDSALYLCASSLTRTLPHNSPLHFGNGTRLTVT.

This sequence joins TRBV24-1 and TRBJ2-1; TRBD2 is a possible D gene (5 bases). The V end lost 4 bases, the J end lost 0 bases, and 18 bases lay between the germline ends. The CDR3 has 18 residues. From germline, CDR1 is KGHDR and CDR2 SFDVKD. CDR3 sequence (DNA): TGTGCCACCAGTGACCTCCCCTCAGCGGATAGCTCCTACAATGAGCAGTTCTTC. Translating it yields CATSDLPSADSSYNEQFF.

The J gene is TRBJ2-5, the V gene TRBV2, with D hard to call. Germline V gives CDR1 SNHLY, CDR2 FYNNEI. V lost 4 bases to trimming and J lost 4 bases, with 7 bases between them. CDR3 size: 12 residues. For the CDR3, the DNA is TGTGCCAGCAGTGGCTTAGTAGAGACCCAGTACTTC. It translates to CASSGLVETQYF.